Listed below are T cell receptor beta chains from one sample, sequenced in a study of T-cell memory formation after mild COVID-19. MiXCR, applied by TCRdb to the 5' RACE reads, yields one record per CDR3 protein. The table lists over 60,000 distinct CDR3 sequences, approximately 15% of them singletons, with around 29% in the top ten. The sequencing input was PBMCs or a T cell subset sorted from them (not recorded which). The receptors shown here come from an adult woman who had mild COVID-19 (a few samples of this study predate the infection). Cell type and time point are not known. Each CDR3 is given with its conserved first and last residue. A D gene is named only where the DNA matches it firmly. The size of a clone is reported for some rows only, either as once, few or many, or as a class for expanded clones.

CDR3aa	CDR3nt	abundance	d_gene	v_gene	j_gene
CASSPPRTSVADTQYF	TGTGCCAGCAGCCCTCCCCGGACTAGCGTCGCTGATACGCAGTATTTT	.	TRBD2	TRBV7-9	TRBJ2-3
CASSLRAGPGGDTQYF	TGTGCCAGCAGCTTGAGAGCGGGGCCCGGGGGAGATACGCAGTATTTT	.	TRBD2	TRBV7-6	TRBJ2-3
CATSEAGSPDTQYF	TGTGCCACCAGTGAAGCAGGGAGCCCAGATACGCAGTATTTT	.	.	TRBV24-1	TRBJ2-3
CASRPPDREETQYF	TGTGCCAGCAGACCCCCCGACAGGGAAGAGACCCAGTACTTC	few	TRBD1	TRBV7-6	TRBJ2-5
CASTGAGGETQYF	TGTGCCAGTACTGGAGCGGGAGGAGAGACCCAGTACTTC	.	TRBD2	TRBV19	TRBJ2-5
CASSFRGLGRNNNEQFF	TGTGCCAGCAGCTTCCGAGGGTTGGGTCGGAACAACAATGAGCAGTTCTTC	.	.	TRBV7-9	TRBJ2-1
CASSSNWGVPQETQYF	TGTGCCAGCAGCTCAAACTGGGGGGTCCCTCAAGAGACCCAGTACTTC	.	.	TRBV7-6	TRBJ2-5
CASSLGPSVPPRADTQYF	TGTGCCAGCAGTTTGGGGCCTAGCGTTCCCCCGAGGGCAGATACGCAGTATTTT	few	.	TRBV12-3/TRBV12-4	TRBJ2-3
CASSRAGGPVDEQFF	TGTGCCAGCAGCCGCGCGGGGGGGCCGGTTGATGAGCAGTTCTTC	few	TRBD2	TRBV7-3	TRBJ2-1
CASSKVHEQYF	TGTGCCAGCAGCAAAGTTCATGAGCAGTACTTC	.	.	TRBV21-1	TRBJ2-7
CASRMTSGIYNEQFF	TGTGCCAGCAGGATGACTAGCGGGATCTACAATGAGCAGTTCTTC	few	TRBD2	TRBV6-5	TRBJ2-1
CASSEGSWNSYNEQFF	TGTGCCAGCAGTGAAGGTTCGTGGAATTCCTACAATGAGCAGTTCTTC	.	.	TRBV6-1	TRBJ2-1
CASKSGNTEAFF	TGTGCCAGCAAGAGTGGGAACACTGAAGCTTTCTTT	.	.	TRBV7-9	TRBJ1-1
CASSKTGDNSPLHF	TGTGCCAGCAGCAAAACCGGTGATAATTCACCCCTCCACTTT	few	.	TRBV21-1	TRBJ1-6
CASSPWTSGSHNEQFF	TGTGCCAGCAGCCCATGGACTAGCGGGAGTCACAATGAGCAGTTCTTC	few	TRBD2	TRBV7-3	TRBJ2-1
CASSLDGADEQFF	TGTGCCAGCAGCCTTGACGGGGCAGATGAGCAGTTCTTC	few	.	TRBV7-9	TRBJ2-1
CASRGSKDTQYF	TGTGCCAGCAGGGGCTCTAAGGATACGCAGTATTTT	.	.	TRBV7-9	TRBJ2-3
CASGPGYTEAFF	TGTGCTAGTGGTCCAGGGTATACTGAAGCTTTCTTT	.	.	TRBV12-5	TRBJ1-1
CASSHSYSTYNEQFF	TGCGCCAGCAGCCACAGTTACTCCACCTACAATGAGCAGTTCTTC	few	.	TRBV4-3	TRBJ2-1
CASSLSGTAIYEQYF	TGTGCCAGCAGTTTGTCCGGGACTGCTATCTACGAGCAGTACTTC	few	.	TRBV27	TRBJ2-7